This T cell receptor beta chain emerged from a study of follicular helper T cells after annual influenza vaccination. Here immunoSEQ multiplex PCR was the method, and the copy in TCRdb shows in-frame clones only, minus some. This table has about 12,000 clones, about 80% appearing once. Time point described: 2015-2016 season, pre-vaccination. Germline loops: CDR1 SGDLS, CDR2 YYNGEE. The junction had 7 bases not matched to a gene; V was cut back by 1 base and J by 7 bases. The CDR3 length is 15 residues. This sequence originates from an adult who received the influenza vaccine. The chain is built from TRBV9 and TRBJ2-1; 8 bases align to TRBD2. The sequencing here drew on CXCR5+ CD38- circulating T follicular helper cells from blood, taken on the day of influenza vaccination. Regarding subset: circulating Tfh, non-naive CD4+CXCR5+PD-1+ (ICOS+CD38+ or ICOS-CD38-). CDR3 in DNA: TGTGCCAGCAGCGTACTCGGGGTAGCGGGGAATGAGCAGTTCTTC. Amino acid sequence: CASSVLGVAGNEQFF.